The 24 T cell receptor beta chains reported below all come from one sample, sequenced in a study of T cell repertoires in cytomegalovirus infection (dated by TCRdb to the late 2010s). The intended sense of this specimen's treatment or condition label: in vitro stimulation with specific CMV peptide epitopes to enrich CMV-specific T cells. The instrument given in TCRdb is Illumina HiSeq 1500. TCRdb reprocessed the public reads (quality trimming at Q25 with fastp, clone calling with MiXCR) and kept in-frame beta chains. Every entry covers one CDR3 protein and lists the most common genes and DNA from its rows. The sample table holds 90,000 to 110,000 distinct CDR3 sequences, of which about 30% were seen once. Together, the top ten hold approximately 78% of the sample. Antigens of these TCRs are unknown. Sequenced here: CD8+ T cells from cultured PBMCs, sampled from culture after CMV antigen stimulation. These receptors all stem from a human donor in good health (CMV status not recorded). Some clones in this sample may be carry-over from other donors' samples.

V usage is TRBV11-2 and J usage is TRBJ2-3; perhaps D is TRBD1 or TRBD2 (5 bases each). With 2 bases removed from V and 2 bases from J, the gap between germline ends came to 11 bases. Germline lookup yields CDR1 SGHAT and CDR2 FQNNGV. There are 15 residues in the CDR3. The CDR3 region is CASSLRDLLTDTQYF. The DNA of the CDR3 is TGTGCCAGCAGCTTACGGGACCTACTCACAGATACGCAGTATTTT.

CDR3 bases: TGTGCCAGCAGGACGCGGAAGTATAGCAATCAGCCCCAGCATTTT. Translation: CASRTRKYSNQPQHF. This chain uses TRBV28 with TRBJ1-5; D is ambiguous. Germline V gene data show CDR1 as MDHEN and CDR2 as SYDVKM. V shed 6 bases and J shed 0 bases, with 12 bases lying between them. The CDR3 is 15 amino acids.

The table lists this clonotype with a few counts. The V call is TRBV29-1, the J call TRBJ2-7, with D perhaps matching TRBD1 or TRBD2 (6 bases each). V was shortened by 4 bases and J by 6 bases, with 10 bases between the two germline ends. Germline loops: CDR1 SQVTM, CDR2 ANQGSEA. CDR3 length: 11 amino acids. The CDR3 DNA reads as TGCAGCGTTGCGACGGGGGCCGAGCAGTACTTC. Residues: CSVATGAEQYF.

This clonotype was observed a few times. This chain joins TRBV19 and TRBJ1-5; 11 bases map to TRBD1. The CDR3 runs to 18 residues. The V gene's germline CDR1 is LNHDA and CDR2 SQIVND (reference sequence). With V trimmed by 5 bases and J by 6 bases, 15 bases remained unmatched. The CDR3 loop is CASSPLYGQGAFSQPQHF. Here the CDR3 DNA reads TGTGCCAGTAGTCCCTTATACGGACAGGGGGCATTCAGTCAGCCCCAGCATTTT.

The chain couples TRBV5-1 to TRBJ2-1; D gene uncertain. Per the germline V gene, CDR1 is SGHRS and CDR2 is YFSETQ. Trimming pared 0 bases from V and 0 bases from J, leaving 7 bases between. This CDR3 region has 15 residues. In DNA form, the CDR3 reads TGCGCCAGCAGCTTGGCCGCCGGCTCCTACAATGAGCAGTTCTTC. It is translated as CASSLAAGSYNEQFF.

V is TRBV5-1 and J is TRBJ2-1; 8 bases are shared with TRBD1. The V and J ends lost 3 bases and 9 bases, in that order; junction bases with no gene match: 2. CDR1 SGHRS and CDR2 YFSETQ come from the germline V gene. The CDR3 extends over 12 amino acids. The CDR3 region has the DNA TGCGCCAGCAGCTCAGGGGGCCTTGAGCAGTTCTTC. It translates to CASSSGGLEQFF.

The chain has TRBV27 and TRBJ2-1; D may be TRBD1 or TRBD2 (7 bases each). V dropped 6 bases and J dropped 3 bases, with 12 bases sitting between them. CDR3 length: 14 residues. Germline lookup yields CDR1 MNHEY and CDR2 SMNVEV (reference sequence). Here the CDR3 DNA reads TGTGCCAGCAGCCAGGGGGGGGACTACAATGAGCAGTTCTTC. Translation: CASSQGGDYNEQFF.

There are a few counts of this clonotype. The chain carries TRBV15 and TRBJ1-3; D possibly corresponds to TRBD1 (5 bases). V was shortened by 3 bases and J by 0 bases, with 12 bases between the two germline ends. The CDR3 covers 16 residues. Germline lookup yields CDR1 LNHNV and CDR2 YYDKDF (reference sequence). CDR3 residues: CATSSPRDGSGNTIYF. The CDR3 nucleotides are TGTGCCACCAGCAGCCCTAGGGACGGCTCTGGAAACACCATATATTTT.

The chain links TRBV29-1 to TRBJ1-1, with D possibly being TRBD1 (5 bases). The CDR3 runs 17 residues. Per germline, CDR1 SQVTM and CDR2 ANQGSEA. Trimming removed 7 bases at V and 4 bases at J, with 28 bases between. For the CDR3, the DNA is TGCAGCGCGACCTTCCGCGATCAGGGAAAAGTGAGCACTGAAGCTTTCTTT. Translation: CSATFRDQGKVSTEAFF.

This clonotype was counted between two and nine times. V is TRBV6-6 and J is TRBJ2-3; 9 bases line up with TRBD2. Unmatched junction bases numbered 10, after V lost 0 bases and J lost 9 bases. The CDR3 is 16 residues long. Per germline, CDR1 MNHNY and CDR2 SVGAGI (reference sequence). The CDR3 sequence is CASSYSASGAGGTQYF. CDR3 DNA sequence: TGTGCCAGCAGTTACTCGGCTAGCGGGGCTGGAGGGACGCAGTATTTT.

This clonotype was picked up a small number of times. The gene calls are TRBV12-3 or TRBV12-4 and TRBJ2-1, with 7 bases lining up with TRBD1. V gave up 5 bases and J gave up 8 bases; unmatched junction bases: 6. This CDR3 comprises 13 residues. The CDR3: CASSRQGRDEQFF. The CDR3 DNA sequence: TGTGCCAGCAGTAGACAGGGTAGAGATGAGCAGTTCTTC.

This clonotype came up a few times. V is TRBV4-1 and J is TRBJ2-2; possibly TRBD2 for D (5 bases). Germline CDR1 MGHRA, CDR2 YSYEKL. The CDR3 runs to 15 residues. V shed 3 bases and J shed 3 bases, with 11 bases lying between them. The CDR3 DNA reads as TGCGCCAGCAGCCAGTTTGGTAGCGACACCGGGGAGCTGTTTTTT. This encodes CASSQFGSDTGELFF.

This clonotype appeared many times. CDR3 amino acids: CASSPTNPYPDEQFF. CDR3 nucleotides: TGTGCCAGCAGCCCTACTAACCCGTACCCGGATGAGCAGTTCTTC. The V gene is TRBV28, the J gene TRBJ2-1; D not certain. V lost 6 bases to trimming and J lost 8 bases, with 20 bases between them. The CDR3 has 15 residues. Germline V gives CDR1 MDHEN, CDR2 SYDVKM.

This rearrangement joins TRBV24-1 to TRBJ2-2; D assignment may be TRBD1 or TRBD2 (5 bases each). V shed 1 base and J shed 4 bases, with 6 bases lying between them. The CDR3 contains 14 residues. Germline lookup yields CDR1 KGHDR and CDR2 SFDVKD. CDR3 protein: CATSDLGTTGELFF. In DNA, the CDR3 is TGTGCCACCAGTGATTTAGGGACCACCGGGGAGCTGTTTTTT.

This clonotype has at least ten counts. The chain employs TRBV12-3 or TRBV12-4 and TRBJ2-1; 9 nucleotides line up with TRBD2. The J segment lost 7 bases and the V segment lost 1 base, leaving 8 bases of the junction unmatched. The CDR3 is 16 residues long. CDR3 sequence reads: CASSLDGGGAGNEQFF. The CDR3 DNA reads as TGTGCCAGCAGTTTAGACGGCGGGGGGGCGGGTAATGAGCAGTTCTTC.

The gene calls are TRBV27 and TRBJ2-1, with D possibly matching TRBD2 (6 bases). Germline-derived CDR1 and CDR2 are MNHEY and SMNVEV (reference sequence). The CDR3 is made up of 14 amino acids. V lost 0 bases and J 7 bases, leaving 10 bases between the germline ends. CDR3 region: CASSLSDAGNEQFF. The CDR3 nucleotides read TGTGCCAGCAGTTTATCGGATGCGGGGAATGAGCAGTTCTTC.

The chain combines TRBV24-1 with TRBJ2-2; no clear D gene. This CDR3 spans 12 amino acids. Trimming removed 5 bases from V and 6 bases from J, with 6 bases in between. In germline, CDR1 is KGHDR, CDR2 SFDVKD. CDR3 loop: CATSGAPGELFF. The CDR3 DNA sequence: TGTGCCACCAGTGGGGCCCCCGGGGAGCTGTTTTTT.

This clonotype was picked up one time. This chain uses TRBV3-1 with TRBJ2-3; possible D gene TRBD2, 6 bases. Germline loops: CDR1 LGHDT, CDR2 YNNKEL (reference sequence). The germline V and J ends were trimmed by 4 bases and 3 bases, with 14 bases remaining between them. The CDR3 has 15 amino acids. CDR3 residues: CASSPAGPVTDTQYF. The CDR3 DNA sequence: TGTGCCAGCAGCCCCGCGGGACCCGTGACAGATACGCAGTATTTT.

In its sample, this clonotype was seen once. The chain uses TRBV12-3 or TRBV12-4 and TRBJ1-1; D is ambiguous. There are 13 residues in the CDR3. Trimming removed 6 bases at V and 0 bases at J, with 8 bases between. CDR3 protein: CASSDAVNTEAFF. CDR3 bases: TGTGCCAGCAGCGATGCGGTGAACACTGAAGCTTTCTTT.

The table lists this clonotype with a few counts. CDR3 loop: CASSQDWSGGASQETQYF. The CDR3 DNA reads as TGTGCCAGCAGCCAAGATTGGAGCGGGGGAGCTTCCCAAGAGACCCAGTACTTC. V usage is TRBV3-1 and J usage is TRBJ2-5; TRBD2 aligns across 8 bases. Trimming removed 0 bases from V and 1 base from J; junction bases left unmatched: 10. Germline lookup yields CDR1 LGHDT and CDR2 YNNKEL (reference sequence). The CDR3 runs 18 residues.

This clonotype was detected a few times. The J gene is TRBJ2-1, the V gene TRBV6-5; TRBD2 agrees at 10 bases. V dropped 7 bases and J dropped 8; count of bases not matched to a gene: 14. Looked up from germline, CDR1 is MNHEY and CDR2 is SVGAGI. This CDR3 spans 16 amino acids. CDR3 coding DNA: TGTGCCAGCATACCTAGCGGGGGCATCGGTTGGGATGAGCAGTTCTTC. It yields the protein CASIPSGGIGWDEQFF.

The sample holds a few counts of this clonotype. The chain has TRBV2 and TRBJ2-3; TRBD1 matches at 8 bases. V lost 5 bases to trimming and J lost 2 bases; unmatched junction nucleotides: 12. Germline-derived CDR1 and CDR2 are SNHLY and FYNNEI. This CDR3 is 17 amino acids long. The CDR3 spells CASSHTTGEEFTDTQYF. The CDR3 coding sequence is TGTGCCAGCAGTCACACGACAGGGGAAGAGTTCACAGATACGCAGTATTTT. The full variable domain, with the rest looked up from reference TRBV2 and TRBJ2-3, is EPEVTQTPSHQVTQMGQEVILRCVPISNHLYFYWYRQILGQKVEFLVSFYNNEISEKSEIFDDQFSVERPDGSNFTLKIRSTKLEDSAMYFCASSHTTGEEFTDTQYFGPGTRLTVL.

The V gene is TRBV7-2, the J gene TRBJ2-7; D is ambiguous. The CDR3 runs 12 residues. V was shortened by 5 bases and J by 6 bases, with 11 bases between the two germline ends. Germline CDR1 and CDR2: SGHTA and FQGNSA. For the CDR3, the DNA is TGTGCCAGCAGCCTGACCCCTCTCGAGCAGTACTTC. Its translation: CASSLTPLEQYF.

The chain uses TRBV6-2 or TRBV6-3 and TRBJ2-1; D possibly corresponds to TRBD2 (7 bases). The CDR3 consists of 16 residues. Germline V CDR1 and CDR2: MNHEY, SVGEGT. Trimming took off 6 bases at V and 9 bases at J, with 24 bases between the two ends. CDR3 nucleotide sequence: TGTGCCAGCAGCGAACTATCGGGGGGCGGCCCGTCTGAGCAGTTCTTC. This encodes CASSELSGGGPSEQFF.